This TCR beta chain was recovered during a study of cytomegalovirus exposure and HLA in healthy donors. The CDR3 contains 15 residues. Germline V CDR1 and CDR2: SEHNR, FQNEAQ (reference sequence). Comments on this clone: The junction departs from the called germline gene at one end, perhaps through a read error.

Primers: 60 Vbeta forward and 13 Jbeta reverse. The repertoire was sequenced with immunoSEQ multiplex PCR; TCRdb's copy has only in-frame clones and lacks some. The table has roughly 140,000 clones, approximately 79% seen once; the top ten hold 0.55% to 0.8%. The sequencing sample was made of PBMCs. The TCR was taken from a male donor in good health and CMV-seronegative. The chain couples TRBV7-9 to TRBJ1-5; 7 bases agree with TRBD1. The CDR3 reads CSSSSTGYSNQPQHF. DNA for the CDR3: TGTTCCAGCAGCTCGACAGGGTATAGCAATCAGCCCCAGCATTTT. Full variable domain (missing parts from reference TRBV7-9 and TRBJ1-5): DTGVSQNPRHKITKRGQNVTFRCDPISEHNRLYWYRQTLGQGPEFLTYFQNEAQLEKSRLLSDRFSAERPKGSFSTLEIQRTEQGDSAMYLCSSSSTGYSNQPQHFGDGTRLSIL.